Listed below are T cell receptor beta chains from one sample, sequenced in a study of tumor-infiltrating lymphocytes in localized non-small cell lung cancer. Using immunoSEQ multiplex PCR, the repertoire was profiled, and TCRdb retains in-frame clones only, with some absent. This repertoire shows about 9,700 clones, 78% found once; its top ten account for approximately 9%. Sequencing was done on a sample of lung tumor tissue. The receptors were gathered from a human donor with non-small cell lung cancer. CDR3s include the opening cysteine and the closing phenylalanine or tryptophan. The D gene is left open where the match is weak. Not all rows give a size; the values are once, few, many and, for expanded clones, a class.

d_call: NA
clone_size: NA
j_call: TRBJ1-1
v_call: TRBV15
cdr3_nt: TGTGCCACCAGCAGAGATCTTGAAAGTGAAGCTTTCTTT
cdr3_aa: CATSRDLESEAFF

d_call: NA
clone_size: once
j_call: TRBJ2-1
v_call: TRBV5-1
cdr3_nt: TGCGCCAGCAGCTTAGGGGGTCACAATGAGCAGTTCTTC
cdr3_aa: CASSLGGHNEQFF

d_call: NA
clone_size: NA
j_call: TRBJ1-2
v_call: TRBV27
cdr3_nt: TGTGCCAGCAGTTACGGGGGCGGCTATGGCTACACCTTC
cdr3_aa: CASSYGGGYGYTF

d_call: NA
clone_size: NA
j_call: TRBJ2-5
v_call: TRBV7-2
cdr3_nt: TGTGCCAGCAGCCCCGGCGGACCAGGGGCAGAGACCCAGTACTTC
cdr3_aa: CASSPGGPGAETQYF

d_call: NA
clone_size: NA
j_call: TRBJ2-5
v_call: TRBV7-3
cdr3_nt: TGTGCCAGCAGCTTATGGGGCGGGGTCCAAGAGACCCAGTACTTC
cdr3_aa: CASSLWGGVQETQYF

d_call: TRBD1
clone_size: NA
j_call: TRBJ1-4
v_call: TRBV19
cdr3_nt: TGTGCCAGTAGTATTGGACAGGCGAATGAAAAACTGTTTTTT
cdr3_aa: CASSIGQANEKLFF

d_call: TRBD2
clone_size: NA
j_call: TRBJ2-7
v_call: TRBV6-5
cdr3_nt: TGTGCCAGCAGGACGGGGGGAAGCGAGCAGTACTTC
cdr3_aa: CASRTGGSEQYF

d_call: NA
clone_size: NA
j_call: TRBJ1-1
v_call: TRBV4-3
cdr3_nt: TGCGCCAGCAGCCCCTTGGAAGGAGACACTGAAGCTTTCTTT
cdr3_aa: CASSPLEGDTEAFF

d_call: TRBD1
clone_size: NA
j_call: TRBJ2-1
v_call: TRBV30
cdr3_nt: TGTGCCTGCCGCGGGACAGGGGGCCTCAATGAGCAGTTCTTC
cdr3_aa: CACRGTGGLNEQFF

d_call: NA
clone_size: NA
j_call: TRBJ1-2
v_call: TRBV20-1
cdr3_nt: TGCAGTGCTAGAGAAGACTATGGCTACACCTTC
cdr3_aa: CSAREDYGYTF

d_call: NA
clone_size: NA
j_call: TRBJ2-7
v_call: TRBV20-1
cdr3_nt: TGCAGTGCAGACGAGCAGTACTTC
cdr3_aa: CSADEQYF

d_call: TRBD1
clone_size: NA
j_call: TRBJ1-5
v_call: TRBV5-5
cdr3_nt: TGTGCCAGCAGCCATGCCGGGACAGGTAATCAGCCCCAGCATTTT
cdr3_aa: CASSHAGTGNQPQHF

d_call: NA
clone_size: NA
j_call: TRBJ1-1
v_call: TRBV23-1
cdr3_nt: TGCGCCAGCAGTCAACGCTCCGGGGGGAAGTTAGGAAACACTGAAGCTTTCTTT
cdr3_aa: CASSQRSGGKLGNTEAFF

d_call: TRBD2
clone_size: medium-sized
j_call: TRBJ2-1
v_call: TRBV7-6
cdr3_nt: TGTGCCAGCAGCATTAGCGGGAGCTCCTACAATGAGCAGTTCTTC
cdr3_aa: CASSISGSSYNEQFF

d_call: TRBD1
clone_size: NA
j_call: TRBJ1-1
v_call: TRBV9
cdr3_nt: TGTGCCAGCAGCGTCGACCAGGGGGGGACTGAAGCTTTCTTT
cdr3_aa: CASSVDQGGTEAFF

d_call: TRBD2
clone_size: once
j_call: TRBJ2-3
v_call: TRBV7-2
cdr3_nt: TGTGCCAGCAGCACTCGACTAGCGGGGAGCACAGATACGCAGTATTTT
cdr3_aa: CASSTRLAGSTDTQYF

d_call: TRBD1
clone_size: NA
j_call: TRBJ1-2
v_call: TRBV2
cdr3_nt: TGTGCCAGCAGGGGAGGGACAGGGAACGGCTACACCTTC
cdr3_aa: CASRGGTGNGYTF

d_call: TRBD1
clone_size: NA
j_call: TRBJ1-1
v_call: TRBV5-1
cdr3_nt: TGCGCCAGCAGCTTGGGTCAGGGGGCTGGTAGCACTGAAGCTTTCTTT
cdr3_aa: CASSLGQGAGSTEAFF

d_call: NA
clone_size: NA
j_call: TRBJ1-1
v_call: TRBV18
cdr3_nt: TGTGCCAGCTCACCACGAGATGCGGCCCATACAAACACTGAAGCTTTCTTT
cdr3_aa: CASSPRDAAHTNTEAFF

d_call: NA
clone_size: NA
j_call: TRBJ2-6
v_call: TRBV4-1
cdr3_nt: TGCGCCAGCAGCAGGGGAACTGGGGCCAACGTCCTGACTTTC
cdr3_aa: CASSRGTGANVLTF

d_call: NA
clone_size: NA
j_call: TRBJ1-3
v_call: TRBV13
cdr3_nt: TGTGCCAGCAGCCTAGGGAGCACCATATATTTT
cdr3_aa: CASSLGSTIYF

d_call: NA
clone_size: NA
j_call: TRBJ2-6
v_call: TRBV7-9
cdr3_nt: TGTGCCAGCAGCTTAAGGGTAGCGGCCAACGTCCTGACTTTC
cdr3_aa: CASSLRVAANVLTF

d_call: NA
clone_size: few
j_call: TRBJ1-1
v_call: TRBV5-1
cdr3_nt: TGCGCCAGCAGCTTGGCCGTTGTCACGGGGGGCGAAGCTTTCTTT
cdr3_aa: CASSLAVVTGGEAFF

d_call: TRBD1
clone_size: NA
j_call: TRBJ1-1
v_call: TRBV19
cdr3_nt: TGTGCCAGTAGGTGGACAGGGAAAGCTTTCTTT
cdr3_aa: CASRWTGKAFF

d_call: NA
clone_size: NA
j_call: TRBJ1-4
v_call: TRBV9
cdr3_nt: TGTGCCAGCAGCGTCCAGCCGTCGGGACGGGTAAATGAAAAACTGTTTTTT
cdr3_aa: CASSVQPSGRVNEKLFF

d_call: TRBD2
clone_size: NA
j_call: TRBJ2-5
v_call: TRBV27
cdr3_nt: TGTGCCAGCAGTCTTTTAGCGGGAGGAGAGACCCAGTACTTC
cdr3_aa: CASSLLAGGETQYF

d_call: TRBD1
clone_size: NA
j_call: TRBJ2-2
v_call: TRBV7-7
cdr3_nt: TGTGCCGTCCAATCTTCGGGACAGGCGAACACCGGGGAGCTGTTTTTT
cdr3_aa: CAVQSSGQANTGELFF

d_call: NA
clone_size: NA
j_call: TRBJ1-2
v_call: TRBV28
cdr3_nt: TGTGCCAGCAGTTTCCCTCAGGGAACCCCGGGGGGCTACACCTTC
cdr3_aa: CASSFPQGTPGGYTF

d_call: NA
clone_size: once
j_call: TRBJ2-1
v_call: TRBV5-1
cdr3_nt: TGCGCCAGCAGCTTGGACAACTACAATGAGCAGTTCTTC
cdr3_aa: CASSLDNYNEQFF

d_call: NA
clone_size: NA
j_call: TRBJ2-6
v_call: TRBV11-2
cdr3_nt: TGTGCCAGCAGCTTAGTCGGGTTTGGGGCCAACGTCCTGACTTTC
cdr3_aa: CASSLVGFGANVLTF

d_call: TRBD1
clone_size: NA
j_call: TRBJ1-2
v_call: TRBV7-9
cdr3_nt: TGTGCCAGCAGCTTAGATAACCACAGGGGAAATGGCTACACCTTC
cdr3_aa: CASSLDNHRGNGYTF

d_call: TRBD2
clone_size: once
j_call: TRBJ2-3
v_call: TRBV7-6
cdr3_nt: TGTGCCAGCAGCCCGACAGCGGGAGAGTCGACAGATACGCAGTATTTT
cdr3_aa: CASSPTAGESTDTQYF

d_call: TRBD2
clone_size: once
j_call: TRBJ2-7
v_call: TRBV28
cdr3_nt: TGTGCCAGCAGTTCCCCATCAGGGCTGGGGAACGGGAGGGCCTCCGAGCAGTACTTC
cdr3_aa: CASSSPSGLGNGRASEQYF

d_call: TRBD1
clone_size: NA
j_call: TRBJ2-2
v_call: TRBV13
cdr3_nt: TGTGCCAGCAGCCCAAGACAGGGCCCCGGGGAGCTGTTTTTT
cdr3_aa: CASSPRQGPGELFF

d_call: NA
clone_size: NA
j_call: TRBJ2-2
v_call: TRBV28
cdr3_nt: TGTGCCAGCAGTCGCGGGGGCCCGGGGGAGCTGTTTTTT
cdr3_aa: CASSRGGPGELFF

d_call: NA
clone_size: NA
j_call: TRBJ1-1
v_call: TRBV13
cdr3_nt: TGTGCCAGCAGCTCAGGGGAGGTTGACACTGAAGCTTTCTTT
cdr3_aa: CASSSGEVDTEAFF

d_call: NA
clone_size: once
j_call: TRBJ1-6
v_call: TRBV7-2
cdr3_nt: TGTGCCAGCAGCTTAGCGAGTGCTTCCAATTCACCCCTCCACTTT
cdr3_aa: CASSLASASNSPLHF

d_call: NA
clone_size: NA
j_call: TRBJ1-1
v_call: TRBV7-9
cdr3_nt: TGTGCCAGCAGCCCCGGAGGGACTGAAGCTTTCTTC
cdr3_aa: CASSPGGTEAFF

d_call: TRBD2
clone_size: NA
j_call: TRBJ2-6
v_call: TRBV15
cdr3_nt: TGTGCCACCAGCACACACGGGGGGAGCTCTGGGGCCAACGTCCTGACTTTC
cdr3_aa: CATSTHGGSSGANVLTF

d_call: NA
clone_size: NA
j_call: TRBJ2-2
v_call: TRBV5-1
cdr3_nt: TGCGCCAGCAGCTTCCCGAAGTCCGGGGAGCTGTTTTTT
cdr3_aa: CASSFPKSGELFF

d_call: NA
clone_size: NA
j_call: TRBJ2-1
v_call: TRBV4-3
cdr3_nt: TGCGCCAGCAGCCAAGAGATGCACAGGAATAATGAGCAGTTCTTC
cdr3_aa: CASSQEMHRNNEQFF